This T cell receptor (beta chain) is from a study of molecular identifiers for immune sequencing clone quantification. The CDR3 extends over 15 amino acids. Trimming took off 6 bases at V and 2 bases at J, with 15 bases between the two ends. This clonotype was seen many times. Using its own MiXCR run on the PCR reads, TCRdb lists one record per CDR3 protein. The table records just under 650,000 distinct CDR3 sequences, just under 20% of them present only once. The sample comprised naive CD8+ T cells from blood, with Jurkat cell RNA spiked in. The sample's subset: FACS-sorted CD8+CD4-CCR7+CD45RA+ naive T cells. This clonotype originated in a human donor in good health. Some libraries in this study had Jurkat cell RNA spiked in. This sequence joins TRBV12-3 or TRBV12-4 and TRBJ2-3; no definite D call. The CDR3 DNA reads TGTGCCAGCAGCCCCCCCCTATCGAACACAGATACGCAGTATTTT. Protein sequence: CASSPPLSNTDTQYF.